This T cell receptor (beta chain) was sequenced in a study of blood T cell repertoires in COVID-19. The assay was immunoSEQ multiplex PCR, and TCRdb's table has in-frame clones only and misses some. The sample includes about 160,000 clones, about 85% of them seen just once. The CDR3 runs 14 residues. The germline gives CDR1 MRHNA, CDR2 SNTAGT. The V end lost 10 bases, the J end lost 8 bases, and 21 bases lay between the germline ends. Sample: peripheral blood. The sequence was obtained from a man in his forties with acute or convalescent COVID-19. V is TRBV6-4 and J is TRBJ1-5; weak D call: TRBD1 (5 bases). The chain's CDR3 is CAIRSMGRGEPQHF. The CDR3 DNA is TGTGCCATCCGATCCATGGGGCGAGGTGAGCCCCAGCATTTT.